This T cell receptor beta chain came from a study of shared clonotypes between healthy human individuals. Study-wide results and limits: The study found about 5.1% of naive CD4 clonotypes shared across a few donors.

Points on this clone: Its target is not known.

Selected positively for CCR7 and CD45RO-negative, naive CD8 cells excluded terminally differentiated effector memory CD45RA+ cells. The donor cohort consisted entirely of Caucasian adults residing in Nashville, Tennessee. Measured with immunoSEQ multiplex PCR; TCRdb has only the in-frame clones, and not every one. Here the sample spans fewer than 800,000 clones, roughly nine tenths being singletons. Per germline, CDR1 WNHNN and CDR2 SYGVQD (reference sequence). The ends were cut back, 6 bases at V and 5 bases at J, with 14 bases in the middle. CDR3 length: 13 residues. The receptor was derived from a young man in good health. The genes are TRBV10-1 and TRBJ2-7; D possibly corresponds to TRBD1 (6 bases). The specimen was naive CD8+ T cells sorted from blood. The CDR3 sequence: CASRSQQGHEQYF. The CDR3 coding sequence is TGCGCCAGCAGGAGCCAACAGGGTCACGAGCAGTACTTC.